This is a list of T cell receptor beta chains from one sample in a study of post-analysis software for immune sequencing data. TCRdb called the PCR reads again in MiXCR, with one record for every CDR3 protein. The sample yields a few hundred thousand distinct CDR3 sequences, roughly 30% seen once. What was sequenced was blood. The receptors were sampled from a girl aged 10-17 years with multiple sclerosis. The CDR3 runs from the conserved cysteine through the conserved F or W. The D gene is left open where the match is weak. Only part of the rows carry a size: once, few, many, or a class if the clone is expanded.

v_gene: TRBV20-1; d_gene: -; j_gene: TRBJ2-3; abundance: -; CDR3aa: CSARALRTGPIDTQYF; CDR3nt: TGCAGTGCTAGAGCCCTCAGAACAGGGCCAATCGATACGCAGTATTTT
v_gene: TRBV29-1; d_gene: -; j_gene: TRBJ2-3; abundance: many; CDR3aa: CSADGTSTDTQYF; CDR3nt: TGCAGCGCTGATGGCACGAGCACAGATACGCAGTATTTT
v_gene: TRBV20-1; d_gene: TRBD1; j_gene: TRBJ1-2; abundance: -; CDR3aa: CSALQGTLNYGYTF; CDR3nt: TGCAGTGCCCTACAGGGGACCCTCAACTATGGCTACACCTTC
v_gene: TRBV20-1; d_gene: -; j_gene: TRBJ2-7; abundance: -; CDR3aa: CSASKQGIDEQYF; CDR3nt: TGCAGTGCTAGTAAGCAGGGGATAGACGAGCAGTACTTC
v_gene: TRBV6-4; d_gene: TRBD1; j_gene: TRBJ1-3; abundance: -; CDR3aa: CASSDHRDRGLTGPGNTIYF; CDR3nt: TGTGCCAGCAGTGATCACCGGGACAGGGGATTAACTGGACCTGGAAACACCATATATTTT
v_gene: TRBV20-1; d_gene: TRBD1; j_gene: TRBJ2-7; abundance: -; CDR3aa: CSTGRDRAYEQYF; CDR3nt: TGCAGTACTGGGAGGGACAGGGCCTACGAGCAGTACTTC
v_gene: TRBV12-3/TRBV12-4; d_gene: -; j_gene: TRBJ1-5; abundance: few; CDR3aa: CASSLSFDQPQHF; CDR3nt: TGTGCCAGCAGTTTAAGTTTTGATCAGCCCCAGCATTTT
v_gene: TRBV6-5; d_gene: -; j_gene: TRBJ2-2; abundance: -; CDR3aa: CASSYSAGAQISFTGELFF; CDR3nt: TGTGCCAGCAGTTACTCGGCGGGGGCCCAAATTTCCTTCACCGGGGAGCTGTTTTTT
v_gene: TRBV20-1; d_gene: -; j_gene: TRBJ1-2; abundance: -; CDR3aa: CSARDREEVYGYTF; CDR3nt: TGCAGTGCTAGAGATCGGGAAGAAGTCTATGGCTACACCTTC
v_gene: TRBV6-5; d_gene: TRBD1; j_gene: TRBJ1-5; abundance: -; CDR3aa: CASRETGGRNQPQHF; CDR3nt: TGTGCCAGCAGAGAGACAGGGGGACGGAATCAGCCCCAGCATTTT
v_gene: TRBV28; d_gene: -; j_gene: TRBJ2-5; abundance: -; CDR3aa: CASSLAPLETQYF; CDR3nt: TGTGCCAGCAGTTTGGCCCCCCTAGAGACCCAGTACTTC
v_gene: TRBV6-1; d_gene: TRBD1; j_gene: TRBJ2-1; abundance: -; CDR3aa: CASSKGQGGSYNEQFF; CDR3nt: TGTGCCAGCAGCAAGGGACAGGGGGGGTCCTACAATGAGCAGTTCTTC
v_gene: TRBV27; d_gene: -; j_gene: TRBJ2-5; abundance: few; CDR3aa: CASSLSRQGIETQYF; CDR3nt: TGTGCCAGCAGTTTATCGCGCCAGGGGATAGAGACCCAGTACTTC
v_gene: TRBV6-1; d_gene: -; j_gene: TRBJ2-7; abundance: -; CDR3aa: CASSEYTGFRYEQYF; CDR3nt: TGTGCCAGCAGTGAATATACAGGATTTCGCTACGAGCAGTACTTC
v_gene: TRBV7-8; d_gene: TRBD1; j_gene: TRBJ1-2; abundance: few; CDR3aa: CASSLTGSGGYGYTF; CDR3nt: TGTGCCAGCAGCTTGACAGGGAGTGGCGGCTATGGCTACACCTTC
v_gene: TRBV4-1; d_gene: TRBD2; j_gene: TRBJ2-3; abundance: few; CDR3aa: CASSQEEGGGADTQYF; CDR3nt: TGCGCCAGCAGCCAAGAGGAAGGCGGGGGGGCAGATACGCAGTATTTT
v_gene: TRBV20-1; d_gene: -; j_gene: TRBJ2-5; abundance: -; CDR3aa: CSASLEKGGTQYF; CDR3nt: TGCAGTGCTAGTCTCGAAAAGGGGGGGACCCAGTACTTC
v_gene: TRBV6-6; d_gene: -; j_gene: TRBJ1-1; abundance: -; CDR3aa: CASTIIMNTEAFF; CDR3nt: TGTGCCAGCACCATCATCATGAACACTGAAGCTTTCTTT
v_gene: TRBV7-6; d_gene: -; j_gene: TRBJ2-1; abundance: many; CDR3aa: CASSPLAGVYNEQFF; CDR3nt: TGTGCCAGCAGCCCCCTGGCAGGGGTCTACAATGAGCAGTTCTTC
v_gene: TRBV12-3/TRBV12-4; d_gene: -; j_gene: TRBJ1-4; abundance: -; CDR3aa: CASSFPRVGGEKLFF; CDR3nt: TGTGCCAGCAGTTTCCCCAGGGTGGGGGGTGAAAAACTGTTTTTT
v_gene: TRBV7-9; d_gene: TRBD1; j_gene: TRBJ1-2; abundance: few; CDR3aa: CASSQPGLGTAGYTF; CDR3nt: TGTGCCAGCAGCCAACCGGGTTTAGGGACAGCTGGCTACACCTTC
v_gene: TRBV4-3; d_gene: -; j_gene: TRBJ2-7; abundance: few; CDR3aa: CASSQEPQGGYNEQYF; CDR3nt: TGCGCCAGCAGCCAAGAACCACAGGGCGGATATAATGAGCAGTACTTC
v_gene: TRBV10-3; d_gene: -; j_gene: TRBJ2-3; abundance: -; CDR3aa: CAIRQTDTQYF; CDR3nt: TGTGCCATCAGGCAAACAGATACGCAGTATTTT
v_gene: TRBV6-1; d_gene: -; j_gene: TRBJ2-5; abundance: -; CDR3aa: CASRWSMGPPQETQYF; CDR3nt: TGTGCCAGCAGATGGAGTATGGGGCCCCCTCAAGAGACCCAGTACTTC
v_gene: TRBV9; d_gene: -; j_gene: TRBJ2-3; abundance: few; CDR3aa: CASSVQGSVGGGDTQYF; CDR3nt: TGTGCCAGCAGCGTACAGGGTAGCGTTGGAGGGGGAGATACGCAGTATTTT
v_gene: TRBV20-1; d_gene: -; j_gene: TRBJ1-5; abundance: -; CDR3aa: CSARYMGVDQPQHF; CDR3nt: TGCAGTGCTAGGTATATGGGGGTAGATCAGCCCCAGCATTTT
v_gene: TRBV10-2; d_gene: TRBD2; j_gene: TRBJ2-1; abundance: many; CDR3aa: CASSDPTSGWDEQFF; CDR3nt: TGCGCCAGCAGTGACCCGACTAGCGGCTGGGATGAGCAGTTCTTC
v_gene: TRBV6-6; d_gene: -; j_gene: TRBJ2-6; abundance: few; CDR3aa: CASSYRRGTGANVLTF; CDR3nt: TGTGCCAGCAGTTATAGGAGGGGGACTGGGGCCAACGTCCTGACTTTC
v_gene: TRBV18; d_gene: -; j_gene: TRBJ2-6; abundance: few; CDR3aa: CASSPRNLYSGANVLTF; CDR3nt: TGTGCCAGCTCACCAAGGAATCTATACTCTGGGGCCAACGTCCTGACTTTC
v_gene: TRBV4-2; d_gene: TRBD2; j_gene: TRBJ2-3; abundance: -; CDR3aa: CASSQEGGRPTDTQYF; CDR3nt: TGTGCCAGCAGCCAAGAGGGGGGGAGACCCACAGATACGCAGTATTTT
v_gene: TRBV12-3/TRBV12-4; d_gene: TRBD1; j_gene: TRBJ1-2; abundance: -; CDR3aa: CASSLWDRSYGYTF; CDR3nt: TGTGCCAGCAGTTTATGGGACAGGAGCTATGGCTACACCTTC
v_gene: TRBV4-3; d_gene: -; j_gene: TRBJ2-7; abundance: -; CDR3aa: CASSQDRGSGSYEQYF; CDR3nt: TGCGCCAGCAGCCAAGATCGGGGTAGCGGCTCCTACGAGCAGTACTTC
v_gene: TRBV11-2; d_gene: -; j_gene: TRBJ1-1; abundance: few; CDR3aa: CASSLETSEAFF; CDR3nt: TGTGCCAGCAGCTTAGAGACATCTGAAGCTTTCTTT
v_gene: TRBV6-5; d_gene: -; j_gene: TRBJ1-1; abundance: few; CDR3aa: CASSYSSGPPEAFF; CDR3nt: TGTGCCAGCAGTTACTCCTCAGGGCCCCCTGAAGCTTTCTTT
v_gene: TRBV20-1; d_gene: -; j_gene: TRBJ1-4; abundance: -; CDR3aa: CSASGGIGEKLFF; CDR3nt: TGCAGTGCTTCTGGGGGGATAGGTGAAAAACTGTTTTTT
v_gene: TRBV7-9; d_gene: -; j_gene: TRBJ1-1; abundance: -; CDR3aa: CASSSQGTVSEAFF; CDR3nt: TGTGCCAGCAGCTCCCAGGGGACCGTCTCTGAAGCTTTCTTT
v_gene: TRBV12-3/TRBV12-4; d_gene: TRBD1; j_gene: TRBJ1-6; abundance: -; CDR3aa: CASRGSGTVDSLLHF; CDR3nt: TGTGCCAGCAGAGGATCCGGGACAGTTGATTCACTCCTCCACTTT
v_gene: TRBV7-2; d_gene: -; j_gene: TRBJ1-2; abundance: -; CDR3aa: CASSLPVNYGYTF; CDR3nt: TGTGCCAGCAGCCTCCCGGTTAACTATGGCTACACCTTC
v_gene: TRBV20-1; d_gene: -; j_gene: TRBJ2-7; abundance: few; CDR3aa: CSIVDSRQTEQYF; CDR3nt: TGCAGTATCGTAGACTCCCGCCAGACCGAGCAGTACTTC
v_gene: TRBV29-1; d_gene: -; j_gene: TRBJ1-1; abundance: few; CDR3aa: CSVEFQGLGDTEAFF; CDR3nt: TGCAGCGTTGAGTTTCAGGGGTTAGGAGACACTGAAGCTTTCTTT
v_gene: TRBV4-2; d_gene: -; j_gene: TRBJ1-4; abundance: -; CDR3aa: CASSQERQGEKLFF; CDR3nt: TGTGCCAGCAGCCAGGAGAGGCAGGGGGAAAAACTGTTTTTT
v_gene: TRBV7-6; d_gene: -; j_gene: TRBJ2-1; abundance: -; CDR3aa: CASSLAGGRSAFNEQFF; CDR3nt: TGTGCCAGCAGCTTAGCCGGGGGGCGTTCCGCGTTCAATGAGCAGTTCTTC
v_gene: TRBV3-1; d_gene: TRBD1; j_gene: TRBJ1-2; abundance: -; CDR3aa: CASSQVHRDRGEYSYGYTF; CDR3nt: TGTGCCAGCAGCCAAGTCCACCGGGACAGGGGCGAGTATAGCTATGGCTACACCTTC
v_gene: TRBV12-3/TRBV12-4; d_gene: -; j_gene: TRBJ1-2; abundance: -; CDR3aa: CASSNETGRPLNYGYTF; CDR3nt: TGTGCCAGCAGCAACGAGACAGGTCGGCCCCTCAACTATGGCTACACCTTC
v_gene: TRBV7-8; d_gene: TRBD1; j_gene: TRBJ1-4; abundance: -; CDR3aa: CASSARQGAGEKLFF; CDR3nt: TGTGCCAGCAGCGCACGACAGGGGGCGGGTGAAAAACTGTTTTTT
v_gene: TRBV15; d_gene: -; j_gene: TRBJ2-7; abundance: -; CDR3aa: CATSRAEGGFIDEQYF; CDR3nt: TGTGCCACCAGCAGAGCGGAAGGGGGGTTTATCGACGAGCAGTACTTC
v_gene: TRBV20-1; d_gene: -; j_gene: TRBJ1-5; abundance: -; CDR3aa: CSAREIPGRYQPQHF; CDR3nt: TGCAGTGCTAGAGAGATACCAGGGAGGTATCAGCCCCAGCATTTT
v_gene: TRBV30; d_gene: -; j_gene: TRBJ1-3; abundance: -; CDR3aa: CAWSITPSTSGNTIYF; CDR3nt: TGTGCCTGGAGCATAACCCCCTCCACATCTGGAAACACCATATATTTT
v_gene: TRBV7-9; d_gene: -; j_gene: TRBJ1-6; abundance: few; CDR3aa: CASSESGVRSSPLHF; CDR3nt: TGTGCCAGCAGCGAAAGCGGGGTGAGAAGTTCACCCCTCCACTTT
v_gene: TRBV2; d_gene: -; j_gene: TRBJ2-2; abundance: -; CDR3aa: CASSQMAIANTGELFF; CDR3nt: TGTGCCAGCAGTCAAATGGCGATCGCGAACACCGGGGAGCTGTTTTTT
v_gene: TRBV12-3/TRBV12-4; d_gene: TRBD2; j_gene: TRBJ2-7; abundance: once; CDR3aa: CASSQTSGLTYEQYF; CDR3nt: TGTGCCAGCAGTCAGACTAGCGGCCTAACCTACGAGCAGTACTTC
v_gene: TRBV27; d_gene: -; j_gene: TRBJ2-7; abundance: -; CDR3aa: CASSLHTGIGSYEQYF; CDR3nt: TGTGCCAGCAGTTTACACACCGGGATAGGGTCCTACGAGCAGTACTTC
v_gene: TRBV4-1; d_gene: -; j_gene: TRBJ2-7; abundance: few; CDR3aa: CASSPPGSPRYEQYF; CDR3nt: TGCGCCAGCAGCCCCCCCGGGAGTCCTCGGTACGAGCAGTACTTC
v_gene: TRBV7-9; d_gene: -; j_gene: TRBJ2-5; abundance: -; CDR3aa: CASSLAPGPVVRETQYF; CDR3nt: TGTGCCAGCAGCTTAGCGCCGGGCCCCGTGGTCCGGGAGACCCAGTACTTC
v_gene: TRBV20-1; d_gene: -; j_gene: TRBJ2-1; abundance: once; CDR3aa: CSAGGGTLGVDEQFF; CDR3nt: TGCAGTGCAGGGGGGGGGACTCTCGGGGTCGATGAGCAGTTCTTC
v_gene: TRBV28; d_gene: -; j_gene: TRBJ2-5; abundance: -; CDR3aa: CASSLTGLRGWETQYF; CDR3nt: TGTGCCAGCAGTTTAACCGGGTTAAGAGGTTGGGAGACCCAGTACTTC
v_gene: TRBV7-2; d_gene: TRBD2; j_gene: TRBJ2-3; abundance: few; CDR3aa: CASSAGRTPGRDTQYF; CDR3nt: TGTGCCAGCAGCGCCGGGAGGACCCCGGGGAGGGATACGCAGTATTTT